One and the same sample provided the 16 T cell receptor beta chains below, sequenced in a study of blood T cell repertoires in COVID-19. Sequencing was performed with immunoSEQ multiplex PCR; in TCRdb, only in-frame clones are kept and a portion is missing. The table shows about 240,000 clones, with roughly 87% occurring only once. The sequenced material came from peripheral blood. The receptors stem from a man in his sixties who had recovered from COVID-19.

This clone appeared a single time. The chain combines TRBV7-6 with TRBJ2-7; 8 nucleotides match TRBD2. The V segment lost 7 bases and the J segment 0 bases; nucleotides outside the gene matches: 17. The CDR3 length is 18 residues. Germline CDR1 reads SGHVS; CDR2 reads FNYEAQ. CDR3 residues: CASTLSGDGTNFSYEQYF. The CDR3 DNA sequence: TGTGCCAGCACCCTTAGCGGGGACGGCACCAATTTCTCCTACGAGCAGTACTTC.

The chain uses TRBV5-1 and TRBJ1-3; the match to TRBD1 covers 10 bases. The germline CDR1 and CDR2 sequences are SGHRS and YFSETQ. V lost 2 bases to trimming and J lost 8 bases; unmatched junction nucleotides: 10. This CDR3 has 16 residues. Here the CDR3 DNA reads TGCGCCAGCAGCTTACGACAGGGGGCTTTGAGGGACACCATATATTTT. Translating it yields CASSLRQGALRDTIYF.

The V gene is TRBV24-1, the J gene TRBJ1-2; D ambiguous. Germline V gives CDR1 KGHDR, CDR2 SFDVKD. The CDR3 contains 14 residues. V shed 2 bases and J shed 4 bases, with 10 bases lying between them. The CDR3 loop reads CATSDSVNIYGYTF. CDR3 sequence (DNA): TGTGCCACCAGTGATTCAGTGAACATCTATGGCTACACCTTC.

The chain employs TRBV11-2 and TRBJ1-2, with 9 positions matching TRBD1. CDR3 size: 13 residues. With 4 bases clipped from V and 9 bases from J, the junction kept 6 bases outside the gene matches. Germline V lookup: CDR1 SGHAT, CDR2 FQNNGV. CDR3 DNA sequence: TGTGCCAGCAGCTCGGGACAGGGAATGAGCTACACCTTC. Protein: CASSSGQGMSYTF.

The chain combines TRBV21-1 with TRBJ2-7; TRBD1 is the table's D call, not checked against the DNA. TRBV21-1 is a known pseudogene. This CDR3 contains 13 residues. CDR3 in amino acids: CASSKAQGVEQYF. The CDR3 coding sequence is TGTGCCAGCAGCAAAGCGCAGGGGGTCGAGCAGTACTTC.

The V gene is TRBV9, the J gene TRBJ1-6; possibly TRBD1 for D (6 bases). Trimming took 3 bases from V and 9 from J, leaving 16 bases between them. The CDR3 contains 15 residues. CDR1 is SGDLS, CDR2 YYNGEE, per germline. In nucleotides, the CDR3 is TGTGCCAGCAGCGCAAGTACAGGGTTCGGTTCACCCCTCCACTTT. It encodes CASSASTGFGSPLHF.

The chain carries TRBV7-8 and TRBJ1-3; possibly TRBD1 for D (5 bases). The V gene's germline CDR1 is SGHVS and CDR2 FQNEAQ. The V end was cut by 3 bases, the J end by 0 bases, with 6 bases between. There are 14 residues in the CDR3. DNA of the CDR3: TGTGCCAGCAGCTTTGACAGCTCTGGAAACACCATATATTTT. It codes for CASSFDSSGNTIYF.

The chain links TRBV5-1 to TRBJ2-2; TRBD2 matches 11 bases. V was pared by 1 base and J by 2 bases, with 7 bases of the junction left unmatched. Germline CDR1 reads SGHRS; CDR2 reads YFSETQ. CDR3 length: 18 residues. The CDR3 loop is CASSLNPSGGTNTGELFF. In nucleotides, the CDR3 is TGCGCCAGCAGCTTGAATCCTAGCGGGGGGACTAACACCGGGGAGCTGTTTTTT.

This rearrangement joins TRBV6-5 to TRBJ2-7, with 7 bases aligning to TRBD1. The J segment lost 6 bases and the V segment lost 5 bases, leaving 10 bases of the junction unmatched. Germline CDR1 is MNHEY and CDR2 is SVGAGI. CDR3 length equals 14 residues. The CDR3 sequence is CASSHGTAVGEQYV. CDR3 coding DNA: TGTGCCAGCAGTCACGGGACAGCCGTTGGCGAGCAGTACGTC.

This chain uses TRBV7-2 with TRBJ2-2; 8 bases are shared with TRBD2. CDR3 length equals 15 residues. V gave up 7 bases and J gave up 0 bases; unmatched junction bases: 4. Germline loops: CDR1 SGHTA, CDR2 FQGNSA. CDR3: CASTLRGANTGELFF. As DNA, the CDR3 is TGTGCCAGCACCCTGCGGGGGGCGAACACCGGGGAGCTGTTTTTT.

J is TRBJ1-1 and V is TRBV4-1, with D unclear. CDR1 is MGHRA, CDR2 YSYEKL, per germline. CDR3 length equals 17 residues. Trimming removed 0 bases from V and 1 base from J, with 15 bases in between. CDR3: CASSQDPVQLANTEAFF. The DNA of the CDR3 is TGCGCCAGCAGCCAAGATCCCGTTCAACTCGCGAACACTGAAGCTTTCTTT.

The chain employs TRBV10-3 and TRBJ1-1, with 8 positions matching TRBD1. There are 15 residues in the CDR3. The germline gives CDR1 ENHRY, CDR2 SYGVKD. With 6 bases clipped from V and 5 bases from J, the junction kept 11 bases outside the gene matches. The CDR3 region is CAISKTGGKGTEAFF. Here the CDR3 DNA reads TGTGCCATCAGCAAAACAGGGGGAAAGGGGACTGAAGCTTTCTTT.

The CDR3 DNA reads TGTGCCAGCAGATCCCGCGGAAAGGGAGGCGGCGAGCAGTACTTC. This encodes CASRSRGKGGGEQYF. The chain combines TRBV3-1 (or the pseudogene TRBV3-2) with TRBJ2-7, with a tentative D call TRBD2 (6 bases). The CDR3 has 15 amino acids. Germline CDR1 LGHDT, CDR2 YNNKEL (reference sequence). Trimming shortened V by 6 bases and J by 6 bases, and 21 bases separated the two germline ends.

This chain uses TRBV5-6 with TRBJ1-1; D remains unclear. CDR1 is SGHDT and CDR2 is YYEEEE in the germline V gene. CDR3 length equals 12 residues. V lost 0 bases to trimming and J lost 5 bases, with 5 bases between them. DNA of the CDR3: TGTGCCAGCAGCTTGGCCGCGACTGAAGCTTTCTTT. Translated, it gives CASSLAATEAFF. The whole variable domain, filled in from reference TRBV5-6 and TRBJ1-1, reads DAGVTQSPTHLIKTRGQQVTLRCSPKSGHDTVSWYQQALGQGPQFIFQYYEEEERQRGNFPDRFSGHQFPNYSSELNVNALLLGDSALYLCASSLAATEAFFGQGTRLTVV.

The genes are TRBV30 and TRBJ2-7; the D gene is possibly TRBD2 (6 bases). Trimming shortened V by 4 bases and J by 1 base, and 11 bases separated the two germline ends. The V gene's germline CDR1 is GTSNPN and CDR2 SVGIG (reference sequence). The CDR3 covers 13 residues. CDR3 bases: TGTGCCTGGAATCGGGAGAATTCCTACGAGCAGTACTTC. This gives the protein CAWNRENSYEQYF.

The chain carries TRBV4-2 and TRBJ2-1; D may be TRBD2 (6 bases). CDR1 and CDR2 (germline): LGHNA, YNFKEQ. V lost 2 bases to trimming and J lost 5 bases, with 13 bases between them. The CDR3 has 15 residues. CDR3 sequence: CASSQPVSGDNEQFF. The CDR3 bases are TGTGCCAGCAGCCAACCTGTGTCGGGGGACAATGAGCAGTTCTTC.